The 3 T cell receptor beta chains listed next were all sequenced from one sample in a study of blood T cell repertoires in COVID-19. TCRdb's copy holds only in-frame clones and misses some; the assay was immunoSEQ multiplex PCR. The sample shows about 70,000 clones, under 95% of them seen only once. The sequenced sample was peripheral blood. Every receptor here comes from a man aged 50 or older with acute or convalescent COVID-19.

The chain recombines TRBV6-5 with TRBJ1-3, with TRBD1 as a possible D gene (6 bases). CDR1 is MNHEY, CDR2 SVGAGI, per germline. This CDR3 region has 15 residues. Trimming stripped 6 bases from V and 0 bases from J, with 12 bases between. The CDR3 region has the DNA TGTGCCAGCAGGACCTACAGGGACTCTGGAAACACCATATATTTT. It codes for CASRTYRDSGNTIYF.

The chain recombines TRBV19 with TRBJ2-2; 9 positions agree with TRBD1. CDR1 and CDR2 (germline): LNHDA, SQIVND (reference sequence). CDR3 length: 15 amino acids. Trimming cost V 7 bases and J 1 base; bases outside gene matches: 4. In DNA, the CDR3 is TGTGCCAGTAAAAAGGACAGGGGGAACACCGGGGAGCTGTTTTTT. Translating gives CASKKDRGNTGELFF.

The rearrangement links TRBV18 to TRBJ1-3; D is undetermined. Germline V gene data show CDR1 as KGHSH and CDR2 as LQKENI. CDR3 length: 15 residues. Trimming removed 1 base from V and 0 bases from J, with 7 bases in between. In nucleotides, the CDR3 is TGTGCCAGCTCACCACGCCGGGACTCTGGAAACACCATATATTTT. It yields the protein CASSPRRDSGNTIYF.